These T cell receptor beta chains were read from a single sample in a study of identical twins. TCRdb re-called the 5' RACE reads through MiXCR, storing one row per CDR3 protein. The table lists around 1.7 million distinct CDR3 sequences, around 33% of them singletons. What was sequenced was cord blood. The source of these receptors is a newborn girl in good health. Both conserved end residues are part of each CDR3. The D gene is left open where the match is weak. Size is omitted from some rows. Given values are once, few, many or a class for expanded clones.

J | V | size | D | DNA | CDR3
TRBJ1-3 | TRBV6-6 | - | - | TGTGCCAGCTTGACAGGAAGCTCTGGAAACACCATATATTTT | CASLTGSSGNTIYF
TRBJ2-1 | TRBV21-1 | few | - | TGTGCCAGCAGCAAAGCCCCAACCGACCGGGGGACTAGTGCGTACAATGAGCAGTTCTTC | CASSKAPTDRGTSAYNEQFF
TRBJ2-6 | TRBV6-1 | few | TRBD1 | TGTGCCAGCATTCGGGACAGGGTCTCTGGGGCCAACGTCCTGACTTTC | CASIRDRVSGANVLTF
TRBJ2-5 | TRBV4-1 | - | TRBD2 | TGCGCCAGCAGCCACGTAGCGGGGGGGCGTGAGACCCAGTACTTC | CASSHVAGGRETQYF
TRBJ2-2 | TRBV2 | - | TRBD2 | TGTGCCAGCGCTTGGACTAGCGGGGGACCTACCGGGGAGCTGTTTTTT | CASAWTSGGPTGELFF
TRBJ2-7 | TRBV3-1 | - | - | TGTGCCAGCAGCCAAGAACTGCCGGGGACTTCCTACGTGCAGTACTTC | CASSQELPGTSYVQYF
TRBJ2-7 | TRBV5-1 | - | TRBD2 | TGCGCCAGCAGCTGGCACACTAGCGGGGGTTCCTACGAGCAGTACTTC | CASSWHTSGGSYEQYF
TRBJ2-3 | TRBV20-1 | - | - | TGCAGTCTGCCATCCGGCACAGATACGCAGTATTTT | CSLPSGTDTQYF
TRBJ2-7 | TRBV6-5 | few | - | TGTGCCAGCAGTTCTGGACAGCCCCACGAGCAGTACTTC | CASSSGQPHEQYF
TRBJ1-1 | TRBV7-9 | - | - | TGTGCCAGCAGCCTAGATCGACCAGAGGGGTGGCCCACGAACACTGAAGCTTTCTTT | CASSLDRPEGWPTNTEAFF
TRBJ1-2 | TRBV14 | - | - | TGTGCCAGGGCAGATCTGCACTATGGCTACACCTTC | CARADLHYGYTF
TRBJ1-5 | TRBV18 | - | - | TGTGCCAGCTCACCAAAGCCTCACCAACAGCTTTACGGCAATCAGCCCCAGCATTTT | CASSPKPHQQLYGNQPQHF
TRBJ1-5 | TRBV2 | - | - | TGTGCCAGCGGAGACAGGTATAGCAATCAGCCCCAGCATTTT | CASGDRYSNQPQHF
TRBJ2-7 | TRBV29-1 | many | TRBD2 | TGCAGCGTTCGTGGACTAGCGGGAGCCTACGAGCAGTACTTC | CSVRGLAGAYEQYF
TRBJ2-1 | TRBV5-1 | - | TRBD1 | TGCGCCAGCCGTAGGACAGGGGGCAATGAGCGGTTCTTC | CASRRTGGNERFF
TRBJ2-3 | TRBV15 | - | TRBD2 | TGTGCCACCAGCAGAGATCGGCGGGGGGCGAGAGATACGCAGTATTTT | CATSRDRRGARDTQYF
TRBJ1-3 | TRBV3-1 | - | TRBD1 | TGTGCCAGCAGCCAATCGGGAATTAGACAGGGGGCTGGAAACACCATATATTTT | CASSQSGIRQGAGNTIYF
TRBJ2-1 | TRBV6-5 | - | TRBD2 | TGTACCAGCAGTTACTCGAACGGCGCTAGCGGGCAGTTCTTC | CTSSYSNGASGQFF
TRBJ2-1 | TRBV28 | few | TRBD2 | TGTGCCAGCAGTCTAGCGGGACCACCCATTGCCCCCTACAATGAGCAGTTCTTC | CASSLAGPPIAPYNEQFF
TRBJ2-1 | TRBV5-1 | few | TRBD2 | TGCGCCAGCAGCTTGGGACTAGCGGGAGGGGAAGGGGGGCAGTTCTTC | CASSLGLAGGEGGQFF
TRBJ1-6 | TRBV28 | - | - | TGTGCCAGCAGTTATGACAGAACTGGGGATTCACCCCTCCACTTT | CASSYDRTGDSPLHF
TRBJ2-7 | TRBV4-2 | - | - | TGTGCCAGCAGCCAAGTTCTAGGGAGCTCCTACGAGCAGTACTTC | CASSQVLGSSYEQYF
TRBJ1-2 | TRBV30 | few | - | TGTGCCTGGGGACGGATCCTCTATGGCTACACCTTC | CAWGRILYGYTF
TRBJ1-4 | TRBV4-1 | once | - | TGCGCCAGCAGCCTCTATAGGGTGACAGCTAATGAAGAACTGTTTTTT | CASSLYRVTANEELFF
TRBJ2-6 | TRBV14 | - | TRBD1 | TGTGCCAGCAGCCTCACACAGGGGGCAGGGGCCAACGTCCTGACTTTC | CASSLTQGAGANVLTF
TRBJ2-3 | TRBV24-1 | - | TRBD2 | TGTGCCACCAGTGCTCCTAGCGGGGGGGCATCGGATACGCAGTATTTT | CATSAPSGGASDTQYF
TRBJ2-3 | TRBV5-1 | - | TRBD2 | TGCGCCAGCAGCGGCGGGGGGGATCGCACAGATACGCAGTATTTT | CASSGGGDRTDTQYF
TRBJ2-7 | TRBV5-1 | - | - | TGCGCCAGCAGCTTGTGGCAAACCTACGAGCAGTACTTC | CASSLWQTYEQYF
TRBJ2-7 | TRBV7-9 | few | TRBD1 | TGTGCCAGCAGCTTAGGGGGGGCATGGACAGGGACCTCCTACGAGCAGTACTTC | CASSLGGAWTGTSYEQYF
TRBJ2-3 | TRBV20-1 | few | - | TGCAGTGCTAGGAGCGCGCCTAGCGCCCGCACAGATACGCAGTATTTT | CSARSAPSARTDTQYF
TRBJ2-4 | TRBV28 | many | TRBD1 | TGTGCCAGCAAGGCTACACCGGGACAGAAAAACATTCAGTACTTC | CASKATPGQKNIQYF
TRBJ2-1 | TRBV30 | - | - | TGTGCCTGGATTAAAAGGAGGACCTACAATGAGCAGTTCTTC | CAWIKRRTYNEQFF
TRBJ2-4 | TRBV28 | - | TRBD2 | TGTGCCAGCAGTTTGAAGGGACTAGCGGACGGAGCCAAAAACATTCAGTACTTC | CASSLKGLADGAKNIQYF
TRBJ1-5 | TRBV20-1 | - | - | TGCAGTGCTACCTGGACAGACAATCAGCCCCAGCATTTT | CSATWTDNQPQHF
TRBJ1-2 | TRBV7-9 | - | - | TGTGCCAGCAGCTCACTCACAATACTGACTAACTATGGCTACACCTTC | CASSSLTILTNYGYTF
TRBJ2-6 | TRBV5-1 | - | TRBD2 | TGCGCCAGCAGCCAACTAGCGGGAGGGCCTGGGGCCAACGTCCTGACTTTC | CASSQLAGGPGANVLTF
TRBJ2-1 | TRBV6-6 | - | - | TGTGCCAGCAGGGTCTCTAGCTCCAGCTCCTACAATGAGCAGTTCTTC | CASRVSSSSSYNEQFF
TRBJ2-2 | TRBV20-1 | - | TRBD2 | TGCAGTGCCAAAGCGGGGCTTTCCACCGGGGAGCTGTTTTTT | CSAKAGLSTGELFF
TRBJ2-1 | TRBV5-1 | - | TRBD1 | TGCGCCAGCAGCTCAACCGGGACAGCTGTTTACGAGCAGTTCTTC | CASSSTGTAVYEQFF
TRBJ1-5 | TRBV20-1 | - | - | TGCAGTGCTAGGCCCGGGGAAGGGAGCAATCAGCCCCAGCATTTT | CSARPGEGSNQPQHF
TRBJ2-4 | TRBV6-7 | few | TRBD2 | TGTGCCAGCAGTTACTCCCGGGAGGGGGGCCCCAAAAACATTCAGTACTTC | CASSYSREGGPKNIQYF
TRBJ2-5 | TRBV28 | - | - | TGTGCCAGCAGTTTGAGTAGCCCGGGCAATGAGCAGTACTTC | CASSLSSPGNEQYF
TRBJ1-2 | TRBV20-1 | - | TRBD1 | TGCAGTGCATCCGGGACAGGGTTCTATGGCTACACCTTC | CSASGTGFYGYTF
TRBJ2-7 | TRBV24-1 | - | TRBD1 | TGTGCCACGCAGGGGACAGGGAGTTACAATGAGCAGTACTTC | CATQGTGSYNEQYF
TRBJ2-3 | TRBV4-2 | - | - | TGTGCCGGCAGCCAAGACGGGAGCACAGATACGCAGTATTTT | CAGSQDGSTDTQYF
TRBJ2-1 | TRBV5-1 | few | - | TGCGCCAGCAGCTTGGGCGCCCGCCCAGGTGAGCAGTTCTTC | CASSLGARPGEQFF